This T cell receptor (beta chain) was identified during a study of cytomegalovirus exposure and HLA in healthy donors. Study-level points and caveats: Altogether, some 170 TCR beta chains were recorded as cytomegalovirus-associated. What a later analysis showed was that several of the most significant clusters appeared linked to common viral pathogens.

This clone was detected a few times. The antigen is not known. These donors counted as nominally healthy when sampled, but unrecorded immune exposures were likely. 60 Vbeta and 13 Jbeta primers were used in PCR. The table came from immunoSEQ multiplex PCR; TCRdb's copy has only in-frame clones and leaves some out. The repertoire holds 140,000 to 150,000 clones, with roughly 78% as singletons. CDR1 is LGHNA, CDR2 YSLEER, per germline. This CDR3 contains 16 residues. V shed 0 bases and J 7 bases; nucleotides not matched to a gene: 11. This TCR was recovered from a female donor in good health and CMV-seronegative. Material: PBMCs. The rearrangement links TRBV4-3 to TRBJ1-2; 7 positions agree with TRBD1. This CDR3 reads CASSQERDSSIGGYTF. The CDR3 bases are TGCGCCAGCAGCCAAGAAAGGGACAGCTCAATTGGTGGCTACACCTTC.